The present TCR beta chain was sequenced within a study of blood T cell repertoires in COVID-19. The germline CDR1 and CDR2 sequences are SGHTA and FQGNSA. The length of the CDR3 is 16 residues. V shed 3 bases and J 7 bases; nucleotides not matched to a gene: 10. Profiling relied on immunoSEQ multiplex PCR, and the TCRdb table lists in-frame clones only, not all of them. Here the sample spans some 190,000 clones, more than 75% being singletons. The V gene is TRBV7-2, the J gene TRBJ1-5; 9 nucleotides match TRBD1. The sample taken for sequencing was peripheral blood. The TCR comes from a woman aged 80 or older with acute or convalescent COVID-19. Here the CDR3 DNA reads TGTGCCAGCAGCTTGCTGGGGACAGGGCCGATCCAGCCCCAGCATTTT. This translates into CASSLLGTGPIQPQHF.